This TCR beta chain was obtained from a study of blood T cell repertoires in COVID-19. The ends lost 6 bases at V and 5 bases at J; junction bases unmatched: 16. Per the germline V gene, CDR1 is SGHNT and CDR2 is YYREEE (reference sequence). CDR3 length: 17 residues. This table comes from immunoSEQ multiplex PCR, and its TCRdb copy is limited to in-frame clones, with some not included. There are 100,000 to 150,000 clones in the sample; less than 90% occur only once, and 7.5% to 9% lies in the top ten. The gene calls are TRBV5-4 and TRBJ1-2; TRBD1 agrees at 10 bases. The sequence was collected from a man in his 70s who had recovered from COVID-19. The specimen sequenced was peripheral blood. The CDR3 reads CASTRGDRGPALYGYTF. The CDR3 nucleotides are TGTGCCAGCACCCGCGGAGACAGGGGGCCCGCTCTTTATGGCTACACCTTC.